Listed below are T cell receptor beta chains from one sample, sequenced in a study of cytomegalovirus exposure and HLA in healthy donors. The table came from immunoSEQ multiplex PCR; TCRdb's copy has only in-frame clones and leaves some out. The sample yields tens of thousands of clones, just over 75% seen once. Sequenced: PBMCs. The receptor source for this set is a man aged 50-60 years in good health and CMV-seronegative. Both conserved end residues are part of each CDR3. A D gene is named only where the DNA matches it firmly. Expanded clones get a size class; other rows say once, few or many, or leave the size out.

d_gene: TRBD1; v_gene: TRBV7-9; j_gene: TRBJ1-4; abundance: .; CDR3aa: CASSSSGTGAGKLFF; CDR3nt: TGTGCCAGCAGCTCGTCCGGGACAGGGGCGGGAAAACTGTTTTTT
d_gene: .; v_gene: TRBV9; j_gene: TRBJ2-7; abundance: .; CDR3aa: CASSPRSSQNEQYF; CDR3nt: TGTGCCAGCAGCCCCCGTAGTAGCCAGAACGAGCAGTACTTC
d_gene: .; v_gene: TRBV27; j_gene: TRBJ1-1; abundance: .; CDR3aa: CASSHPSGRTEAFF; CDR3nt: TGTGCCAGCAGCCACCCGTCGGGTAGGACTGAAGCTTTCTTT
d_gene: TRBD1; v_gene: TRBV6-5; j_gene: TRBJ2-2; abundance: .; CDR3aa: CASRRTGITGELFF; CDR3nt: TGTGCCAGCAGGAGGACAGGGATAACCGGGGAGCTGTTTTTT
d_gene: .; v_gene: TRBV18; j_gene: TRBJ2-7; abundance: .; CDR3aa: CASSPASGYEQYF; CDR3nt: TGTGCCAGCTCACCAGCCAGCGGTTACGAGCAGTACTTC
d_gene: TRBD1; v_gene: TRBV2; j_gene: TRBJ2-7; abundance: .; CDR3aa: CASGGQAYEQYF; CDR3nt: TGTGCCAGCGGGGGACAGGCCTACGAGCAGTACTTC
d_gene: TRBD2; v_gene: TRBV11-3; j_gene: TRBJ2-1; abundance: few; CDR3aa: CASSFGTSGRNEQFF; CDR3nt: TGTGCCAGCAGCTTCGGGACTAGCGGGAGGAATGAGCAGTTCTTC
d_gene: TRBD1; v_gene: TRBV10-3; j_gene: TRBJ2-7; abundance: .; CDR3aa: CAISEAGQGVYEQYF; CDR3nt: TGTGCCATCAGTGAGGCGGGACAGGGGGTCTACGAGCAGTACTTC
d_gene: TRBD2; v_gene: TRBV6-5; j_gene: TRBJ2-7; abundance: once; CDR3aa: CASSYTPSGSLHEQYF; CDR3nt: TGTGCCAGCAGTTACACACCTAGCGGGAGTCTCCACGAGCAGTACTTC
d_gene: .; v_gene: TRBV6-5; j_gene: TRBJ2-7; abundance: .; CDR3aa: CASSYSSAPGLEQYF; CDR3nt: TGTGCCAGCAGTTACTCGTCAGCCCCGGGTCTCGAGCAGTACTTC
d_gene: TRBD1; v_gene: TRBV5-1; j_gene: TRBJ1-2; abundance: .; CDR3aa: CASTFIATGNDGYTF; CDR3nt: TGCGCCAGCACCTTTATAGCGACAGGGAATGATGGCTACACCTTC
d_gene: TRBD1; v_gene: TRBV5-4; j_gene: TRBJ2-5; abundance: .; CDR3aa: CASSLPTGPGTQYF; CDR3nt: TGTGCCAGCAGCTTACCGACAGGGCCGGGGACCCAGTACTTC
d_gene: .; v_gene: TRBV28; j_gene: TRBJ1-5; abundance: .; CDR3aa: CASSSWAEAQPQHF; CDR3nt: TGTGCCAGCAGCTCATGGGCCGAAGCTCAGCCCCAGCATTTT
d_gene: .; v_gene: TRBV23-1; j_gene: TRBJ1-2; abundance: .; CDR3aa: CASSPEQGSNYGYTF; CDR3nt: TGCGCCAGCAGTCCAGAACAGGGCTCGAACTATGGCTACACCTTC
d_gene: .; v_gene: TRBV4-3; j_gene: TRBJ1-1; abundance: .; CDR3aa: CASSQDRDSNTEAFF; CDR3nt: TGCGCCAGCAGCCAAGATAGAGACAGTAACACTGAAGCTTTCTTT
d_gene: TRBD1; v_gene: TRBV18; j_gene: TRBJ1-3; abundance: .; CDR3aa: CASSPSVGTGSGNTIYF; CDR3nt: TGTGCCAGCTCACCATCGGTAGGGACAGGGAGCGGAAACACCATATATTTT
d_gene: TRBD2; v_gene: TRBV15; j_gene: TRBJ2-1; abundance: .; CDR3aa: CATSLAGYNEQFF; CDR3nt: TGTGCCACCAGTCTAGCGGGGTACAATGAGCAGTTCTTC
d_gene: .; v_gene: TRBV27; j_gene: TRBJ1-2; abundance: .; CDR3aa: CASSYNGYGYTF; CDR3nt: TGTGCCAGCAGTTATAACGGCTATGGCTACACCTTC
d_gene: .; v_gene: TRBV10-1; j_gene: TRBJ1-5; abundance: .; CDR3aa: CASSESRNQPQHF; CDR3nt: TGCGCCAGCAGTGAGTCGAGAAATCAGCCCCAGCATTTT
d_gene: TRBD2; v_gene: TRBV18; j_gene: TRBJ2-1; abundance: .; CDR3aa: CASSPGTSGIGNEQFF; CDR3nt: TGTGCCAGCTCACCAGGGACTAGCGGGATCGGGAATGAGCAGTTCTTC